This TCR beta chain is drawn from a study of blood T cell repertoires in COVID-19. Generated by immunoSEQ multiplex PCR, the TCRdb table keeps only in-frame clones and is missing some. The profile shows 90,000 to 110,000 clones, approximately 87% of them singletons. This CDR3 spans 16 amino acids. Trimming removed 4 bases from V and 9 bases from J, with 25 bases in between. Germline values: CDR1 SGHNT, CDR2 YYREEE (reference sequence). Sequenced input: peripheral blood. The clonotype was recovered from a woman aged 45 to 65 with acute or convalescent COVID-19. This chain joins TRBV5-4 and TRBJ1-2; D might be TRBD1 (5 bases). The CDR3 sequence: CASSPGGQGPPESYTF. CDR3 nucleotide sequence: TGTGCCAGCAGCCCGGGAGGGCAGGGCCCCCCCGAAAGCTACACCTTC.